These 2 T cell receptor beta chains came from one sample sequenced in a study of shared clonotypes between healthy human individuals. Profiling relied on immunoSEQ multiplex PCR, and the TCRdb table lists in-frame clones only, not all of them. The sample contains more than 2 million clones, around 95% of which appear only once. Specimen: naive CD4+ T cells sorted from blood. Indicated subset: CD45RA+ positively selected. The receptors were gathered from a man between 18 and 35 years old in good health.

The genes are TRBV6-5 and TRBJ1-6; D unclear. Germline V gives CDR1 MNHEY, CDR2 SVGAGI. There are 13 residues in the CDR3. The V and J ends lost 2 bases and 7 bases respectively, with 6 bases between them. CDR3 DNA sequence: TGTGCCAGCAGTTACGGAGAAAATTCACCCCTCCACTTT. Its translation: CASSYGENSPLHF.

This chain links TRBV18 with TRBJ2-1; TRBD2 agrees at 16 bases. This CDR3 is 18 amino acids long. In germline, CDR1 is KGHSH, CDR2 LQKENI. J was trimmed by 10 bases and V by 3 bases; bases with no gene match: 12. The CDR3 region is CASSPPSGTSGGAGEQFF. The CDR3 DNA reads TGTGCCAGCTCACCCCCTTCCGGGACTAGCGGGGGGGCTGGCGAGCAGTTCTTC.